This T cell receptor (beta chain) was captured in a study of blood T cell repertoires in COVID-19. Study-level background: Spain, Italy and the United States supplied samples that represented acute and convalescent COVID-19. Sample material is recorded as cDNA or gDNA derived from T cells, B-cell-depleted T cells, or PBMCs.

Per the study methods: Scientists estimated how many nucleated cells there were by amplifying reference gene primers. Sequencing used immunoSEQ multiplex PCR; TCRdb keeps in-frame clones, though not all of them. D and trimming were read from the DNA, whereas the V and J calls and clone size are those reported in that table. The sample has about 180,000 clones, approximately 88% seen once. The sample holds many counts of this clone. Germline V gene lookup returns CDR1 SGDLS and CDR2 YYNGEE. Trimming shortened V by 0 bases and J by 5 bases, and 16 bases separated the two germline ends. CDR3 length: 16 residues.

This clonotype was sampled from a young woman with acute or convalescent COVID-19. The gene calls are TRBV9 and TRBJ2-3; TRBD1 might be the D (5 bases). Sequencing used peripheral blood. This CDR3 reads CASSVEGSPMGDTQYF. CDR3 DNA: TGTGCCAGCAGCGTAGAGGGGTCTCCGATGGGAGATACGCAGTATTTT.